This T cell receptor beta chain was captured in a study of graft-versus-host responses after intestinal transplantation. In the study overall: All recipients were transplanted with multivisceral, liver-intestinal, or isolated intestinal grafts.

Germline V CDR1 and CDR2: SGHNT, YENEEA. The CDR3 has 16 residues. V gave up 2 bases and J gave up 8 bases; unmatched junction bases: 10. Clones were sequenced by immunoSEQ multiplex PCR, and TCRdb holds only the in-frame ones, with some missing. The table shows nearly 20,000 clones, with around nine tenths occurring only once. This clonotype was obtained from a human patient who received an intestinal transplant, so some T cells may come from the graft donor. The gene calls are TRBV11-3 and TRBJ2-1; 9 positions match TRBD1. Here the sequenced sample was PBMCs, taken around 230 days after intestinal transplant. The CDR3 DNA is TGTGCCAGCAGCTTATCTGGGGGGACAGGGTGGGATGAGCAGTTCTTC. Its translation is CASSLSGGTGWDEQFF.